This is a list of T cell receptor beta chains from one sample in a study of shared T cell receptors in the human thymus. This table comes from immunoSEQ multiplex PCR, and its TCRdb copy is limited to in-frame clones, with some not included. The sample includes around 65,000 clones, about 95% of them seen just once. Specimen: thymocytes. Every receptor here comes from a human donor. Both conserved end residues are part of each CDR3. The order of the fields is V gene, J gene, D gene, clone size, CDR3 DNA, CDR3 protein. D genes are given only for firm matches. The size field is filled for only some rows; it gives once, few, many or a size class.

TRBV10-3,TRBJ1-2,.,.,TGTGCCATCAGTGAGAGAGGGGCTCAAATTCTCTATGGCTACACCTTC,CAISERGAQILYGYTF
TRBV18,TRBJ2-1,TRBD1,.,TGTGCCAGCTCACCCACAGGGGCCGCCTTCAATGAGCAGTTCTTC,CASSPTGAAFNEQFF
TRBV5-4,TRBJ2-2,.,.,TGTGCCAGCAGCTCAAAGGACACCTGGACCGGGGAGCTGTTTTTT,CASSSKDTWTGELFF
TRBV4-3,TRBJ1-3,.,.,TGCGCCAGCAGCCAATTAAGAGGGAGGGACGTCAATCCTGGAAACACCATATATTTT,CASSQLRGRDVNPGNTIYF
TRBV11-2,TRBJ1-4,.,.,TGTGCCAGCAGCTACACGGACAGTACTAATGAAAAACTGTTTTTT,CASSYTDSTNEKLFF
TRBV7-4,TRBJ1-2,.,.,TGTGCCAGCAGCGCGGACAGTAGGGGCTACACCTTC,CASSADSRGYTF
TRBV2,TRBJ2-2,.,.,TGTGCCAGCAGTGATTTATTAGGGAAGCAAGGGGAGCTGTTTTTT,CASSDLLGKQGELFF
TRBV28,TRBJ1-2,.,.,TGTGCCAGCAGTTTAAACCCAAGACATGGCTACACCTTC,CASSLNPRHGYTF
TRBV15,TRBJ1-1,.,.,TGTGCCACCAGCAGAGATGATAGGGCTCGGGCAGCTTTCTTT,CATSRDDRARAAFF
TRBV29-1,TRBJ2-2,.,.,TGCAGCGTTGTCTACGACGGGGAGCTGTTTTTT,CSVVYDGELFF
TRBV5-4,TRBJ1-2,TRBD1,.,TGTGCCAGCAGCCAGGACAGGGGGATTCCCCCGTATGGCTACACCTTC,CASSQDRGIPPYGYTF
TRBV27,TRBJ2-7,.,.,TGTGCCAGCAGCCACGACCCCACAGACCAGTACTTC,CASSHDPTDQYF
TRBV2,TRBJ2-7,.,.,TGTGCCAGCAGTGAACCCACACCTAACCGGGACAACCACTACGAGCAGTACTTC,CASSEPTPNRDNHYEQYF
TRBV5-8,TRBJ2-1,.,.,TGCGCCAGCAGCCAAGAGGATTTAGGGCAGGAGCAGTTCTTC,CASSQEDLGQEQFF
TRBV7-2,TRBJ2-7,.,.,TGTGCCAGCAGCTTAAGTATTCGAGACAAGACCTACGAGCAGTACTTC,CASSLSIRDKTYEQYF
TRBV7-3,TRBJ2-3,.,.,TGTGCCAGCAGCATAACAGGGGAGGAAGATACGCAGTATTTT,CASSITGEEDTQYF
TRBV4-3,TRBJ2-3,TRBD2,.,TGCGCCAGCAGCCAACTTAGCGGGGGGGGCACAGATACGCAGTATTTT,CASSQLSGGGTDTQYF
TRBV5-1,TRBJ1-2,TRBD1,once,TGCGCCAGCAGCCGGGACAGGGGACGCCACCACTATGGCTACACCTTC,CASSRDRGRHHYGYTF
TRBV27,TRBJ2-2,.,.,TGTGCCAGCAGTTTCCGGAAGGAGACCGGGGAGCTGTTTTTT,CASSFRKETGELFF
TRBV7-3,TRBJ2-3,TRBD2,.,TGTGCCAGCAGCCCGAAGACTAGCGGGGGGCCCCAAGAAAGCACAGATACGCAGTATTTT,CASSPKTSGGPQESTDTQYF
TRBV29-1,TRBJ1-1,.,.,TGCAGCGTTGTGACACTTACTGAAGCTTTCTTT,CSVVTLTEAFF
TRBV6-4,TRBJ1-2,.,.,TGTGCCAGCAGTGACTCTCATTATAACTATGGCTACACCTTC,CASSDSHYNYGYTF
TRBV27,TRBJ2-3,.,.,TGTGCCAGCAGTTTACGGGCCACAGGGTCGGGAACTGGGGCCCCCAGCACAGATACGCAGTATTTT,CASSLRATGSGTGAPSTDTQYF
TRBV5-1,TRBJ1-2,TRBD1,.,TGCGCCAGCAGCTTGGAAGGGTTAGGACAGGGAAGGTTGCATGGCTACACCTTC,CASSLEGLGQGRLHGYTF
TRBV7-2,TRBJ2-6,TRBD1,.,TGTGCCAGCAGCTTAGCTATGGGGGGACAGGGTGCTGGGGCCAACGTCCTGACTTTC,CASSLAMGGQGAGANVLTF
TRBV5-1,TRBJ2-4,TRBD2,.,TGCGCCAGCAGCTGGCGGACTAGCGGGGGCGACATTCAGTACTTC,CASSWRTSGGDIQYF
TRBV7-2,TRBJ1-1,TRBD1,.,TGTGCCAGCAGCTTAGTTGGGGAAAAACAGGGGTCGAACACTGAAGCTTTCTTT,CASSLVGEKQGSNTEAFF
TRBV7-2,TRBJ2-2,.,.,TGTGCCAGCCGAGGGGGGAGCACCGGGGAGCTGTTTTTT,CASRGGSTGELFF
TRBV14,TRBJ2-2,.,.,TGTGCCAGCAGCCAAGATAATTTGAGTTCGTCCCGAGACACCGGGGAGCTGTTTTTT,CASSQDNLSSSRDTGELFF
TRBV19,TRBJ1-5,.,.,TGTGCCAGTAAGGGGGTAGGGACCCAGCTTATTGGGCAGCCCCAGCATTTT,CASKGVGTQLIGQPQHF
TRBV6-1,TRBJ2-2,.,.,TGTGCCAGCAGTCGGACACTAAACACCGGGGAGCTGTTTTTT,CASSRTLNTGELFF
TRBV7-2,TRBJ1-6,TRBD1,.,TGTGCCAGCAGCCTTTCTCACGGGACAGGGTACTATAATTCACCCCTCCACTTT,CASSLSHGTGYYNSPLHF
TRBV6-1,TRBJ1-6,TRBD1,.,TGTGCCAGCAGTGAAAATCCGGTGACAGGGGGCTATTCACCCCTCCACTTT,CASSENPVTGGYSPLHF
TRBV18,TRBJ2-7,TRBD1,.,TGTGCCAGCTCACCAGCACAGGGGGTTTACGAGCAGTACTTC,CASSPAQGVYEQYF
TRBV14,TRBJ2-7,TRBD1,.,TGTGCCAGCAGCCAAGACGGGGCGGACAGGGTCACCTCCTACGAGCAGTACTTC,CASSQDGADRVTSYEQYF
TRBV15,TRBJ2-1,TRBD2,once,TGTGCCACCAGCAGATCCGGGACTAGCGGAGATAGCTCCTACAATGAGCAGTTCTTC,CATSRSGTSGDSSYNEQFF
TRBV27,TRBJ2-2,TRBD2,.,TGTGCCAGCAGCGCTGGACTAGCGGGGGCGACCGGGGAGCTGTTTTTT,CASSAGLAGATGELFF
TRBV6-5,TRBJ1-2,.,.,TGTGCCAGCACCGCCACAGGGCCGGCAAACTATGGCTACACCTTC,CASTATGPANYGYTF
TRBV4-2,TRBJ2-1,.,few,TGTGCCAGCAGCCATTTCCAAGGGGGCAATGAGCAGTTCTTC,CASSHFQGGNEQFF
TRBV7-3,TRBJ2-1,TRBD2,.,TGTGCCAGCAGCTTAATCGGACTAGCGGGCCTTAGCTCCTACAATGAGCAGTTCTTC,CASSLIGLAGLSSYNEQFF
TRBV4-3,TRBJ2-5,TRBD1,.,TGCGCCAGCAGCCAAGACCCTCGCCGGGACAGGGACGAGACCCAGTACTTC,CASSQDPRRDRDETQYF
TRBV18,TRBJ2-1,.,.,TGTGCCAGCTCAAGAGCCGGGACGGGAACCTACAATGAGCAGTTCTTC,CASSRAGTGTYNEQFF
TRBV7-2,TRBJ1-3,TRBD1,.,TGTGCCAGCAGCCGGCTACAGGGGGACTCGGGAAACACCATATATTTT,CASSRLQGDSGNTIYF
TRBV11-1,TRBJ2-3,.,once,TGTGCCAGCAGCTTATACGCTAATAAACAACGCACAGATACGCAGTATTTT,CASSLYANKQRTDTQYF
TRBV7-6,TRBJ2-3,TRBD1,.,TGTGCCAGCAGCCAAGCCGGGACAGGGGGCCCAGATACGCAGTATTTT,CASSQAGTGGPDTQYF
TRBV7-3,TRBJ1-1,.,.,TGTGCCAGCAGCTCTAGCAAGCATTCGAACACTGAAGCTTTCTTT,CASSSSKHSNTEAFF
TRBV9,TRBJ1-5,TRBD1,.,TGTGCCAGCAGCGTAGGGGACAGGGGACAGGATCAGCCCCAGCATTTT,CASSVGDRGQDQPQHF
TRBV15,TRBJ1-5,.,.,TGTGCCACCAGCAGAGATCGTCATACGGGACCGACTAATTATAGCAATCAGCCCCAGCATTTT,CATSRDRHTGPTNYSNQPQHF
TRBV18,TRBJ1-1,.,few,TGTGCCAGCTCACGGGAGATCACTGAAGCTTTCTTT,CASSREITEAFF
TRBV19,TRBJ1-1,.,few,TGTGCCAGTAGTCCGGGACATTTGAACACTGAAGCTTTCTTT,CASSPGHLNTEAFF
TRBV10-1,TRBJ2-1,TRBD1,.,TGCGCCAGCAGTCCCGGGACAGGGGGTGATGAGCAGTTCTTC,CASSPGTGGDEQFF
TRBV27,TRBJ2-7,.,once,TGTGCCAGCAGTTTAAGGGGCGAGCAGTACTTC,CASSLRGEQYF
TRBV6-6,TRBJ2-1,.,.,TGTGCCAGCAGTCCTAATGGCGGGGTGAGGAATGAGCAGTTCTTC,CASSPNGGVRNEQFF
TRBV7-6,TRBJ1-2,.,.,TGTGCCAGCAGCTTAGCGCTAGGTGGCTACACCTTC,CASSLALGGYTF
TRBV15,TRBJ2-4,TRBD2,.,TGTGCCACCAGCAACAAATGGGTACTAGCGGGGGCCAAAAACATTCAGTACTTC,CATSNKWVLAGAKNIQYF
TRBV7-3,TRBJ2-2,TRBD2,.,TGTGCCAGCAGCCAAAGGCGGGGGACGACCACCGGGGAGCTGTTTTTT,CASSQRRGTTTGELFF
TRBV19,TRBJ2-6,.,.,TGTGCCAGTAGTCCCCTGGGGGGTAGAATTGGGGCCAACGTCCTGACTTTC,CASSPLGGRIGANVLTF